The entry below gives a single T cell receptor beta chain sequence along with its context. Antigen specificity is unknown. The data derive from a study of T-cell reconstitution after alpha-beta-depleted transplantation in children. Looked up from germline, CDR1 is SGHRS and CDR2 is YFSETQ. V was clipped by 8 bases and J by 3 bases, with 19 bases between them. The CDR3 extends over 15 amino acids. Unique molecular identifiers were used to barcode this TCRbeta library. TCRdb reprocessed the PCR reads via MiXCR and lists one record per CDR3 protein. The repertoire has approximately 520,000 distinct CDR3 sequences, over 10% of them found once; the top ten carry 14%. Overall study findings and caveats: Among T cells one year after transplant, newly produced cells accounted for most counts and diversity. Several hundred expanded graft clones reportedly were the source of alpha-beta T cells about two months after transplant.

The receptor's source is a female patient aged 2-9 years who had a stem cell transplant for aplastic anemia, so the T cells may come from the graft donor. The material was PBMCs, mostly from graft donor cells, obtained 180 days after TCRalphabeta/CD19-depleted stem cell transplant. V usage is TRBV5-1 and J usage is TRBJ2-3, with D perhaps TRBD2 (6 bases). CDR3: CARTLKASETDTQYF. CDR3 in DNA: TGCGCCAGGACCCTTAAGGCTAGCGAAACAGATACGCAGTATTTT.